The 16 T cell receptor beta chains below all came from one sample that was sequenced in a study of control samples from healthy donors and cancer patients. Repertoires were generated with immunoSEQ multiplex PCR, while TCRdb's copy carries only in-frame clones and drops some. The sample carries roughly 100,000 clones, more than 90% recorded once. Material for sequencing was blood. The receptors come from a human donor in good health. The donor label of this sample is uncertain.

The rearrangement joins TRBV12-1 to TRBJ1-5. TRBV12-1 is marked as a pseudogene. This CDR3 comprises 14 residues. The CDR3 DNA reads as TGTGCCAGCAGCTTCTCAAGAGACGTGAAACCCCAGCATTTT. Translation gives CASSFSRDVKPQHF.

This chain joins TRBV7-3 and TRBJ2-5, with D tentatively TRBD1 (5 bases). Trimming pared 5 bases from V and 4 bases from J, leaving 11 bases between. CDR1 and CDR2 (germline): SGHTA, FQGTGA. This CDR3 is built from 13 residues. As DNA, the CDR3 is TGTGCCAGCAGCCCCCACCAGGGAGAGACCCAGTACTTC. Amino acids: CASSPHQGETQYF. The full variable domain, with the rest looked up from reference TRBV7-3 and TRBJ2-5, is GAGVSQTPSNKVTEKGKYVELRCDPISGHTALYWYRQSLGQGPEFLIYFQGTGAADDSGLPNDRFFAVRPEGSVSTLKIQRTERGDSAVYLCASSPHQGETQYFGPGTRLLVL.

V and J are TRBV5-1 and TRBJ2-3; 9 bases are shared with TRBD1. Per the germline V gene, CDR1 is SGHRS and CDR2 is YFSETQ. The V segment lost 4 bases and the J segment 2 bases; nucleotides outside the gene matches: 5. There are 15 residues in the CDR3. The CDR3 spells CASSPGQGHTDTQYF. DNA for the CDR3: TGCGCCAGCAGCCCCGGACAGGGGCACACAGATACGCAGTATTTT.

The V call is TRBV29-1, the J call TRBJ1-2, with TRBD1 as a possible D gene (5 bases). Trimming took off 0 bases at V and 3 bases at J, with 23 bases between the two ends. This CDR3 has 18 amino acids. Germline-derived CDR1 and CDR2 are SQVTM and ANQGSEA. The CDR3 coding sequence is TGCAGCGTTGAAGATCCTCCCGGGACCGCGGGGTCCTACTATGGCTACACCTTC. As protein: CSVEDPPGTAGSYYGYTF.

This chain links TRBV19 with TRBJ2-2; TRBD2 might be the D (5 bases). V dropped 7 bases and J dropped 7 bases, with 10 bases sitting between them. This CDR3 comprises 12 residues. Germline CDR1 LNHDA, CDR2 SQIVND (reference sequence). CDR3 loop: CASNSGIGELFF. The CDR3 bases are TGTGCCAGTAATTCCGGGATCGGGGAGCTGTTTTTT.

This chain links TRBV5-5 with TRBJ2-5; D perhaps matches TRBD2 (5 bases). Trimming took off 3 bases at V and 4 bases at J, with 13 bases between the two ends. Germline V CDR1 and CDR2: SGHKS, YYEKEE (reference sequence). This CDR3 spans 14 amino acids. CDR3 nucleotide sequence: TGTGCCAGCAGCTATCCTGGACGGGGAGAGACCCAGTACTTC. The encoded protein is CASSYPGRGETQYF. The full variable domain, completed using reference TRBV5-5 and TRBJ2-5, is DAGVTQSPTHLIKTRGQQVTLRCSPISGHKSVSWYQQVLGQGPQFIFQYYEKEERGRGNFPDRFSARQFPNYSSELNVNALLLGDSALYLCASSYPGRGETQYFGPGTRLLVL.

V gene TRBV7-8 combines with J gene TRBJ2-5, with a tentative D call TRBD1 (6 bases). This CDR3 spans 14 amino acids. V was clipped by 5 bases and J by 2 bases, with 12 bases between them. CDR1 SGHVS and CDR2 FQNEAQ come from the germline V gene. Here the CDR3 reads CASSPGQIQETQYF. CDR3 DNA sequence: TGTGCCAGCAGCCCCGGACAGATTCAAGAGACCCAGTACTTC.

The chain uses TRBV27 and TRBJ2-6, with TRBD1 identical over 10 bases. The CDR3 runs 20 residues. Germline V lookup: CDR1 MNHEY, CDR2 SMNVEV (reference sequence). With V trimmed by 6 bases and J by 4 bases, 18 bases remained unmatched. CDR3 sequence: CASRGGNSGTGADGANVLTF. In DNA form, the CDR3 reads TGTGCCAGCAGGGGGGGGAACTCCGGGACAGGGGCTGACGGGGCCAACGTCCTGACTTTC. Drawing the rest from reference TRBV27 and TRBJ2-6, the complete variable domain is EAQVTQNPRYLITVTGKKLTVTCSQNMNHEYMSWYRQDPGLGLRQIYYSMNVEVTDKGDVPEGYKVSRKEKRNFPLILESPSPNQTSLYFCASRGGNSGTGADGANVLTFGAGSRLTVL.

The CDR3 DNA is TGTGCCAGTCGGACCGGGGGGATGACTGAAGCTTTCTTT. This translates into CASRTGGMTEAFF. V usage is TRBV3-1 (or the pseudogene TRBV3-2) and J usage is TRBJ1-1; maybe TRBD1 (5 bases). V was pared by 9 bases and J by 5 bases, with 16 bases between. Germline CDR1 is LGHDT and CDR2 is YNNKEL (reference sequence). The CDR3 runs 13 residues.

This chain uses TRBV5-1 with TRBJ2-5, with D uncertain. Per germline, CDR1 SGHRS and CDR2 YFSETQ. The CDR3 covers 16 residues. V lost 4 bases, J lost 2 bases, and 18 bases lay in between. The CDR3 spells CASSLLGPRVQETQYF. The CDR3 coding sequence is TGCGCCAGCAGCCTTTTAGGCCCCAGAGTTCAAGAGACCCAGTACTTC.

The genes are TRBV5-4 and TRBJ1-1, with D possibly being TRBD1 (5 bases). The ends were cut back, 0 bases at V and 2 bases at J, with 17 bases in the middle. Germline CDR1 reads SGHNT; CDR2 reads YYREEE (reference sequence). The CDR3 is made up of 17 amino acids. The CDR3 nucleotides are TGTGCCAGCAGCTTGGCCCCTCATGGGGGTAAAAACACTGAAGCTTTCTTT. Translated: CASSLAPHGGKNTEAFF.

V is TRBV15 and J is TRBJ2-7; D unclear. The CDR3 has 13 residues. The germline CDR1 and CDR2 sequences are LNHNV and YYDKDF (reference sequence). V was clipped by 4 bases and J by 3 bases, with 10 bases between them. CDR3 in amino acids: CATSTSPIYEQYF. DNA for the CDR3: TGTGCCACCAGCACCTCTCCTATCTACGAGCAGTACTTC.

V is TRBV5-1 and J is TRBJ1-4; TRBD1 matches 8 bases. Trimming took 5 bases from V and 8 from J; bases not matched to a gene: 11. Germline V gene sequence: CDR1 SGHRS, CDR2 YFSETQ. There are 15 residues in the CDR3. The CDR3 region has the DNA TGCGCCAGCAGTTCGCAGGGGGCTGTGGGGGAAAAACTGTTTTTT. Its translation is CASSSQGAVGEKLFF.

The genes are TRBV2 and TRBJ2-2; 8 bases align to TRBD1. CDR3 size: 13 residues. Germline V gives CDR1 SNHLY, CDR2 FYNNEI. J gave up 6 bases and V 6 bases, and 3 bases lay outside the gene matches. The CDR3 protein is CASRDRGAGELFF. The CDR3 bases are TGTGCCAGCAGAGACAGGGGCGCCGGGGAGCTGTTTTTT.

This chain joins TRBV12-3 or TRBV12-4 and TRBJ2-7; D possibly matches TRBD1 or TRBD2 (5 bases each). Trimming took off 8 bases at V and 1 base at J, with 9 bases between the two ends. The CDR3 is made up of 12 amino acids. The CDR3 spells CASRGGSYEQYF. The CDR3, as DNA: TGTGCCAGCCGGGGCGGGTCCTACGAGCAGTACTTC.

This clone occurred once. This rearrangement joins TRBV27 to TRBJ1-1, with 7 bases aligning to TRBD1. Looked up from germline, CDR1 is MNHEY and CDR2 is SMNVEV (reference sequence). V dropped 9 bases and J dropped 1; count of bases not matched to a gene: 5. This CDR3 comprises 13 residues. CDR3 DNA: TGTGCCAGTAACAGGGGTCGGAACACTGAAGCTTTCTTT. It translates to CASNRGRNTEAFF.